This TCR beta chain was found in a study of blood T cell repertoires in COVID-19. Across the study: Acute-phase and convalescent COVID-19 samples originated in the United States, Italy and Spain. In each case, the material was cDNA or gDNA derived from T cells, B-cell-depleted T cells, or PBMCs.

Germline CDR1 SGHNT, CDR2 YYREEE (reference sequence). The germline V and J ends were trimmed by 4 bases and 0 bases, with 12 bases remaining between them. The CDR3 length is 15 residues. Measured with immunoSEQ multiplex PCR; TCRdb has only the in-frame clones, and not every one. This table has some 160,000 clones, about four fifths appearing once. Those who participated ranged in age from roughly 18 to 90 years and resided in about 24 US areas. Clinical histories supplied by participants themselves formed the basis of cohort assignment. This rearrangement joins TRBV5-4 to TRBJ2-3, with D perhaps matching TRBD2 (5 bases). The sample comprised PBMCs or T cells enriched from blood (not recorded which). This receptor was taken from a woman aged 55-70 years who had recovered from COVID-19. In DNA form, the CDR3 reads TGTGCCAGCAGCGCGGACTGGCCTAGCACAGATACGCAGTATTTT. Residues: CASSADWPSTDTQYF.